Each of the 5 T cell receptor beta chains below was sequenced from the same sample in a study of yellow fever vaccine responses in identical twins (dated by TCRdb to 2016 to 2019). The library relied on RT-PCR. The instrument was an Illumina HiSeq 2500. Through fastp at Q25 and MiXCR, TCRdb rebuilt clones from the public reads, retaining in-frame beta chains. A single entry per CDR3 protein holds the most common genes and DNA from its merged rows. Recorded for this sample are about 9,000 distinct CDR3 sequences; over 80% of them occurred a single time. The ten top clones hold under 2.5% of the sample. The sequences come from T cells from blood (PBMCs), unsorted or a sorted subset (not recorded which), collected before or after yellow fever vaccination (not recorded which). These receptors were taken from a young woman who received the yellow fever vaccine. Donor details come from another sample of the same person, matched by shared clones.

This chain joins TRBV2 and TRBJ2-3; 10 nucleotides align to TRBD2. Unmatched junction bases numbered 14, after V lost 8 bases and J lost 6 bases. Germline V gene data show CDR1 as SNHLY and CDR2 as FYNNEI. CDR3 length equals 16 residues. The CDR3 spells CASLPMSGGGTDTQYF. DNA of the CDR3: TGTGCCAGCCTCCCTATGAGCGGGGGGGGTACGGATACGCAGTATTTT.

The V call is TRBV18, the J call TRBJ2-1; TRBD2 aligns across 9 bases. The germline V gene has CDR1 KGHSH and CDR2 LQKENI. CDR3 size: 17 residues. V shed 1 base and J 6 bases; nucleotides not matched to a gene: 10. The DNA of the CDR3 is TGTGCCAGCTCACCACGGTTTCGGGCGGGAGGGCCCAATGAGCAGTTCTTC. As protein: CASSPRFRAGGPNEQFF.

The chain employs TRBV29-1 and TRBJ1-1, with TRBD1 identical over 9 bases. The CDR3 contains 11 residues. Germline trimming cut 4 bases from V and 11 bases from J; bases unmatched to any gene: 5. CDR1 and CDR2 from the germline V gene are SQVTM and ANQGSEA. The CDR3: CSVGDRGLAFF. The CDR3 DNA follows: TGCAGCGTTGGAGACAGGGGGTTGGCTTTCTTT. The full variable domain, completed using reference TRBV29-1 and TRBJ1-1, is SAVISQKPSRDICQRGTSLTIQCQVDSQVTMMFWYRQQPGQSLTLIATANQGSEATYESGFVIDKFPISRPNLTFSTLTVSNMSPEDSSIYLCSVGDRGLAFFGQGTRLTVV.

The rearrangement joins TRBV20-1 to TRBJ2-1; the match to TRBD1 covers 9 bases. V trimming: 2 bases; J trimming: 7 bases; junction bases outside the gene matches: 12. The CDR3 contains 16 residues. Germline V gene sequence: CDR1 DFQATT, CDR2 SNEGSKA (reference sequence). CDR3: CSARRDRVFFLNEQFF. The CDR3 nucleotides read TGCAGTGCTAGACGGGACAGGGTCTTTTTCTTGAATGAGCAGTTCTTC.

V gene TRBV6-1 combines with J gene TRBJ2-3; 15 nucleotides match TRBD2. Trimming took 7 bases from V and 6 from J; bases not matched to a gene: 2. The germline V gene has CDR1 MNHNS and CDR2 SASEGT. CDR3 length: 14 amino acids. The DNA of the CDR3 is TGTGCCAGCAACGGACTAGCGGGAGGGGATACGCAGTATTTT. This gives the protein CASNGLAGGDTQYF.